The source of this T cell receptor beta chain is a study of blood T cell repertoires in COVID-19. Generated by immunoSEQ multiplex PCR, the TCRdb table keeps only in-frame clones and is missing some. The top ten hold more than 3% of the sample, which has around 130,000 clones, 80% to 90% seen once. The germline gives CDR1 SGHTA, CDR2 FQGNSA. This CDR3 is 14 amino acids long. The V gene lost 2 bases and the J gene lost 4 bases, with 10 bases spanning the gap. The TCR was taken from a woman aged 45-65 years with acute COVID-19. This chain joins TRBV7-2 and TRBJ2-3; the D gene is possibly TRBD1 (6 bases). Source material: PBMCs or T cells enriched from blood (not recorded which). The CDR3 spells CASSLRPGADTQYF. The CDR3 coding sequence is TGTGCCAGCAGCTTAAGGCCAGGGGCAGATACGCAGTATTTT.